These 13 T cell receptor beta chains share one sample of origin, sequenced in a study of cytomegalovirus exposure and HLA in healthy donors. PCR employed 60 Vbeta and 13 Jbeta primers. Sequencing was performed with immunoSEQ multiplex PCR; in TCRdb, only in-frame clones are kept and a portion is missing. The repertoire holds approximately 110,000 clones, with around 86% as singletons. The source material was PBMCs. These TCRs come from a woman in her thirties in good health and CMV-seronegative.

This clone was detected a few times. The J gene is TRBJ2-5, the V gene TRBV6-5, with TRBD2 matching 11 bases. Germline lookup yields CDR1 MNHEY and CDR2 SVGAGI. V lost 6 bases, J lost 5 bases, and 5 bases stayed unmatched. The CDR3 covers 14 residues. CDR3 bases: TGTGCCAGCAGCTCAATAGCGGGAGGGGAGACCCAGTACTTC. This encodes CASSSIAGGETQYF.

This clone was seen a single time. The rearrangement uses TRBV5-1 and TRBJ2-1; maybe TRBD2 (6 bases). V shed 0 bases and J shed 4 bases, with 14 bases lying between them. The CDR3 extends over 16 amino acids. Germline values: CDR1 SGHRS, CDR2 YFSETQ. In DNA, the CDR3 is TGCGCCAGCAGCTTGGTGCGGGACGGGGGTTACAATGAGCAGTTCTTC. Protein: CASSLVRDGGYNEQFF.

The chain has TRBV4-1 and TRBJ1-1; D is perhaps TRBD1 (5 bases). Germline loops: CDR1 MGHRA, CDR2 YSYEKL. V was trimmed by 2 bases and J by 4 bases, leaving 14 bases between them. CDR3 length: 15 residues. CDR3 bases: TGCGCCAGCAGCCAAATGTTCCGCCAGGGCACTGAAGCTTTCTTT. Encoded protein: CASSQMFRQGTEAFF.

This chain links TRBV27 with TRBJ1-5; TRBD1 matches 9 bases. In germline, CDR1 is MNHEY, CDR2 SMNVEV (reference sequence). The length of the CDR3 is 16 residues. After removal of 5 bases from V and 3 bases from J, the junction contained 8 bases not matched to a gene. CDR3 loop: CASSHWTGANNQPQHF. The CDR3 bases are TGTGCCAGCAGTCACTGGACAGGGGCGAACAATCAGCCCCAGCATTTT.

The rearrangement uses TRBV5-5 and TRBJ1-4, with D possibly TRBD1 on 5 matching bases. Trimming removed 0 bases at V and 10 bases at J, with 13 bases between. Germline-derived CDR1 and CDR2 are SGHKS and YYEKEE (reference sequence). The CDR3 loop spans 14 amino acids. CDR3 residues: CASSLADSSGKLFF. The DNA for the CDR3 is TGTGCCAGCAGCTTGGCCGACAGCTCGGGAAAACTGTTTTTT.

The chain joins TRBV19 to TRBJ1-1; 10 bases agree with TRBD1. The V gene end was trimmed by 8 bases and the J gene end by 7 bases; junction bases not matched to a gene: 4. Per germline, CDR1 LNHDA and CDR2 SQIVND (reference sequence). The CDR3 covers 12 residues. CDR3 nucleotides: TGTGCCAGTGTGGACAGGGGGATTGAAGCTTTCTTT. Translated: CASVDRGIEAFF.

This clone showed up just a few times. The rearrangement uses TRBV5-1 and TRBJ2-2; 13 bases line up with TRBD2. CDR3 length equals 16 residues. V shed 4 bases, J shed 6 bases, and the junction held 6 bases outside the gene matches. Germline assignment: CDR1 SGHRS and CDR2 YFSETQ. CDR3 sequence (DNA): TGCGCCAGCAGCCCTTTACTAGCGGGAGGGCCCGGGGAGCTGTTTTTT. It encodes CASSPLLAGGPGELFF.

This chain joins TRBV11-1 and TRBJ1-2; possibly TRBD1 for D (5 bases). CDR1 and CDR2 from the germline V gene are SGHAT and FQDESV (reference sequence). The CDR3 totals 13 residues. V shed 4 bases and J shed 5 bases, with 11 bases lying between them. The CDR3 protein is CASSSQGEYGYTF. The CDR3 DNA is TGTGCCAGCAGCTCGCAGGGCGAATATGGCTACACCTTC.

The gene calls are TRBV11-1 and TRBJ2-3; TRBD1 aligns across 8 bases. Germline V gene sequence: CDR1 SGHAT, CDR2 FQDESV (reference sequence). Unmatched junction bases numbered 0, after V lost 4 bases and J lost 0 bases. The CDR3 length is 14 residues. The CDR3, as DNA: TGTGCCAGCAGCTGGGACAGGAGCACAGATACGCAGTATTTT. Residues: CASSWDRSTDTQYF.

V usage is TRBV7-9 and J usage is TRBJ2-1, with TRBD2 matching over 9 bases. With 5 bases clipped from V and 8 bases from J, the junction kept 13 bases outside the gene matches. Germline CDR1 and CDR2: SEHNR and FQNEAQ (reference sequence). This CDR3 contains 16 residues. CDR3: CASSPRRAGGQDEQFF. The CDR3 nucleotides are TGTGCCAGCAGCCCCCGGAGGGCGGGAGGGCAAGATGAGCAGTTCTTC.

The chain links TRBV15 to TRBJ2-7; D not resolved. Germline V gene lookup returns CDR1 LNHNV and CDR2 YYDKDF (reference sequence). The V end lost 0 bases, the J end lost 5 bases, and 14 bases lay between the germline ends. This CDR3 contains 15 residues. In nucleotides, the CDR3 is TGTGCCACCAGCAGAGATTATGACAAGGTCCACGAGCAGTACTTC. Residues: CATSRDYDKVHEQYF.

CDR3 DNA sequence: TGCGCCAGCAGTGAGACGGAGTTTTACGAGCAGTACTTC. This sequence encodes CASSETEFYEQYF. The genes are TRBV5-1 and TRBJ2-7, with D unresolved. The V end was cut by 5 bases, the J end by 4 bases, with 13 bases between. CDR1 SGHRS and CDR2 YFSETQ come from the germline V gene. CDR3 length equals 13 residues.

This clone has a handful of counts. The V and J genes are TRBV5-1 and TRBJ2-2; tentatively, D is TRBD1 (6 bases). Trimming left V 3 bases short and J 4 bases short, with 10 bases between. Germline V gives CDR1 SGHRS, CDR2 YFSETQ. The length of the CDR3 is 14 residues. This CDR3 is CASSSTGLTGELFF. The CDR3 DNA sequence: TGCGCCAGCAGCTCCACAGGGCTCACCGGGGAGCTGTTTTTT.